This TCR beta chain was sequenced in a study of OX40 agonist ivuxolimab in advanced cancers. General notes on the study: The costimulatory receptor OX40 (CD134) was targeted by ivuxolimab, a fully human IgG2 agonistic monoclonal antibody. Intravenous ivuxolimab was administered to patients every 2 weeks at six dose levels: 0.01, 0.1, 0.3, 1.5, 3 and 10 mg/kg. Of the roughly 51 patients in dose escalation, some 20 had hepatocellular carcinoma, approximately 15 had melanoma, 9 had renal cell carcinoma and 9 had head and neck cancer. In the dose-escalation cohort, 82.7% of patients were male, and the mean age was approximately 64 years, with a range of roughly 23 to 85. Prior anti-PD-1, anti-PD-L1 or anti-CTLA-4 therapy was permitted, and checkpoint inhibitors had been received by around 39% of dose-escalation patients. Partial responses occurred in three dose-escalation patients, of whom one had hepatocellular carcinoma and two had cutaneous melanoma. The purpose of peripheral TCRbeta sequencing was to test whether ivuxolimab changed TCR sequence diversity and led to clonal T-cell expansion. The paper covers the monotherapy dose-escalation part of the phase I ivuxolimab trial, which included N ≈ 50 patients. Results the study describes overall, beyond this receptor: Clonal expansion of both CD4+ and CD8+ blood T cells was observed from baseline to week 6 at doses 0.1 to 3.0 mg/kg. Low levels of normalized T-cell clonal expansion were also seen in some patients who did not respond. In the 0.1-3.0 mg/kg groups, partial responders had among the lowest normalized peripheral clonal expansion, particularly in CD8+ T cells. The antigen specificity of the peripheral T cells that underwent clonal expansion was not determined. On average, CD8+ T cells showed more expanded clones than CD4+ T cells after ivuxolimab.

Genomic DNA was extracted from sorted cells for sequencing of the TCRbeta CDR3 region. TCRbeta CDR3 regions were sequenced using the immunoSEQ Assay. The immuneACCESS repertoire file appears here via TCRdb, limited to in-frame rearrangements. These files lack a portion of the clones; in checked studies, under half of the deficit traces to unresolved V genes, and the cause of the others is not known. The sample yields fewer than 65,000 clones; 80% to 90% were counted once. The ten largest make up more than 1.3% of the sample. This clone was seen once. Its antigen remains unidentified. No qualities accompany the bases; no much larger clone lies one base away. V loses 4 bases at its end and J loses 9 bases; junction bases beyond the gene matches: 10. The germline V gene yields SGHRS for CDR1 and YFSETQ for CDR2. The CDR3 holds 13 amino acids from the cysteine to the phenylalanine. Left in the record is the CDR3 DNA by itself, 39 bases read in frame from the first base.

Patients with a history of autoimmune disease or receiving systemic immunosuppression were excluded from the trial. Peripheral blood for TCR sequencing was collected from all dose cohorts at baseline, on cycle 4 day 1, and on cycle 7 day 1. Samples were obtained from an open-label, multicenter, first-in-human phase I dose-escalation trial of ivuxolimab. Adults with locally advanced or metastatic head and neck squamous cell, hepatocellular, melanoma or renal cell carcinoma were enrolled in the trial. Before TCR sequencing, CD4+ T cells and CD8+ T cells from peripheral blood were sorted into separate populations.

The rearrangement joined TRBV5-1 to TRBJ2-7, and 7 junction bases match TRBD1. This TCR derives from an adult with an advanced solid tumor such as melanoma, head and neck, liver or kidney cancer. The input for sequencing was CD4+ or CD8+ T cells sorted from blood, taken in a trial of the OX40 agonist ivuxolimab. The nucleotides read TGCGCCAGCAGCCCCACCGGGACAGCAGTGCAGTACTTC. This sequence encodes CASSPTGTAVQYF.